This TCR beta chain was found in a study of identical twins. At least ten counts were recorded for this clonotype. TCRdb ran MiXCR on the 5' RACE reads and lists one entry per CDR3 protein. The sample has nearly 650,000 distinct CDR3 sequences, about 7% seen once. Trimming at V came to 0 bases and at J to 3 bases, leaving 6 bases not matched to a gene. This CDR3 has 15 residues. CDR1 is DFQATT, CDR2 SNEGSKA, per germline (reference sequence). This sample was also put to use in a study of yellow fever vaccine responses in identical twins.

The V and J genes are TRBV20-1 and TRBJ2-7; 9 nucleotides agree with TRBD2. This receptor was obtained from a woman under 30 in good health. Sequencing was carried out using PBMCs. The CDR3 reads CSARDARLAVYEQYF. CDR3 coding DNA: TGCAGTGCTAGAGATGCCCGACTAGCGGTCTACGAGCAGTACTTC.